The next 30 T cell receptor beta chains were all read from a single sample in a study of cytomegalovirus exposure and HLA in healthy donors (dated by TCRdb to 2016 to 2017). The library was obtained by the immunoSEQ multiplex PCR assay. For the multiplex PCR, a mixture combining 60 forward primers for TCR Vbeta segments and 13 reverse primers for TCR Jbeta segments was used. TCRdb holds this immuneACCESS table with in-frame rearrangements only. Some clones are missing; in checked studies, unresolved V genes explain under half, and the rest has no known cause. The sample data list some 200,000 clones, and 10% to 15% of these were observed just once. The ten biggest clones cover about 7.8% of the sample. Material for sequencing was PBMCs. Source of these receptors: a man in his fifties or sixties in good health and CMV-seropositive.

DNA of the CDR3: TGTGCCAGCACCGATTGGACAGGGACCATGAACACTGAAGCTTTCTTT. This gives the protein CASTDWTGTMNTEAFF. The chain joins TRBV7-9 to TRBJ1-1; 8 positions agree with TRBD1. Germline CDR1 and CDR2: SEHNR and FQNEAQ (reference sequence). V gave up 7 bases and J gave up 0 bases; unmatched junction bases: 10. The length of the CDR3 is 16 residues.

This clone was counted a few times. The chain has TRBV6-5 and TRBJ1-4; D gene uncertain. The CDR3 covers 14 residues. Germline CDR1 MNHEY, CDR2 SVGAGI. Between the trimmed V and J ends, which lost 10 bases and 0 bases, there was a span of 12 bases. The CDR3: CATSQAATNEKLFF. The CDR3, as DNA: TGTGCCACCTCCCAAGCTGCAACTAATGAAAAACTGTTTTTT.

This clone was seen a few times. The gene calls are TRBV6-1 and TRBJ1-1; possible D gene TRBD1, 6 bases. The CDR3 covers 14 residues. The germline CDR1 and CDR2 sequences are MNHNS and SASEGT. The V and J ends lost 8 bases and 7 bases respectively, with 20 bases between them. The CDR3 sequence is CASVPGGWDGEAFF. The CDR3 DNA reads as TGTGCCAGCGTCCCTGGGGGCTGGGACGGTGAAGCTTTCTTT.

The CDR3 spells CSAVSDTQYF. CDR3 sequence (DNA): TGCAGTGCTGTCTCAGATACGCAGTATTTT. The chain employs TRBV20-1 and TRBJ2-3; no clear D gene. V shed 5 bases and J shed 4 bases, with 4 bases lying between them. CDR1 is DFQATT, CDR2 SNEGSKA, per germline (reference sequence). The CDR3 is made up of 10 amino acids.

This sequence joins TRBV18 and TRBJ2-7; D might be TRBD2 (5 bases). CDR1 and CDR2 (germline): KGHSH, LQKENI. The V gene lost 8 bases and the J gene lost 1 base, with 15 bases spanning the gap. This CDR3 contains 14 residues. The CDR3 protein is CASRLEGSSYEQYV. In DNA, the CDR3 is TGTGCCAGCCGGCTTGAGGGCTCTTCCTACGAGCAGTACGTC.

The DNA for the CDR3 is TGTGCCAGTAGTCTGGGCGGGGGGATCCAAGAGACCCAGTACTTC. It encodes CASSLGGGIQETQYF. This chain links TRBV19 with TRBJ2-5, with 8 bases fitting TRBD2. The CDR3 spans 15 residues. J lost 1 base, V lost 5 bases, and 6 bases had no gene match. The germline V gene has CDR1 LNHDA and CDR2 SQIVND (reference sequence).

The chain links TRBV9 to TRBJ1-5; 9 bases align to TRBD1. Per germline, CDR1 SGDLS and CDR2 YYNGEE. This CDR3 region has 16 residues. Unmatched junction bases numbered 9, after V lost 4 bases and J lost 4 bases. CDR3 loop: CASSSSGTGSNQPQHF. The CDR3 region has the DNA TGTGCCAGCAGCTCATCCGGGACAGGGAGTAATCAGCCCCAGCATTTT.

The V gene is TRBV15, the J gene TRBJ1-5; 9 bases match TRBD1. J gave up 7 bases and V 3 bases, and 10 bases lay outside the gene matches. CDR1 is LNHNV and CDR2 is YYDKDF in the germline V gene (reference sequence). CDR3 size: 16 residues. The CDR3 spells CATSSRPQGARQPQHF. The CDR3 region has the DNA TGTGCCACCAGCAGTCGCCCACAGGGGGCTAGGCAGCCCCAGCATTTT.

This clone was counted between two and nine times. The genes are TRBV11-3 and TRBJ1-1, with 7 bases identical to TRBD1. The CDR3 runs 15 residues. Unmatched junction bases numbered 7, after V lost 2 bases and J lost 4 bases. CDR1 and CDR2 from the germline V gene are SGHNT and YENEEA. The DNA for the CDR3 is TGTGCCAGCAGCTTACTCGCCAGGGGGAGCACTGAAGCTTTCTTT. This translates into CASSLLARGSTEAFF.

The chain joins TRBV6-1 to TRBJ2-7; maybe TRBD2 (6 bases). CDR1 and CDR2 (germline): MNHNS, SASEGT. CDR3 length: 16 amino acids. Deletions cut 3 bases from V and 0 bases from J, with 15 bases between. CDR3 coding DNA: TGTGCCAGCAGTGAGTTCGGGGGTTCTTACTCCTACGAGCAGTACTTC. This translates into CASSEFGGSYSYEQYF.

This clone was counted between two and nine times. The CDR3 loop reads CASRGMTEDGWPQHF. CDR3 DNA sequence: TGTGCCAGCAGGGGAATGACAGAGGACGGTTGGCCCCAGCATTTT. The V gene is TRBV6-6, the J gene TRBJ1-5, with D tentatively TRBD1 (5 bases). The V end lost 6 bases, the J end lost 9 bases, and 21 bases lay between the germline ends. Germline assignment: CDR1 MNHNY and CDR2 SVGAGI (reference sequence). The CDR3 is made up of 15 amino acids.

This chain uses TRBV7-6 with TRBJ2-5; D is undetermined. V was shortened by 4 bases and J by 5 bases, with 11 bases between the two germline ends. In germline, CDR1 is SGHVS, CDR2 FNYEAQ. The CDR3 consists of 13 residues. CDR3 DNA: TGTGCCAGCAGCTCCGCCGGGTCTGAGACCCAGTACTTC. It specifies CASSSAGSETQYF.

The rearrangement joins TRBV9 to TRBJ2-2, with D possibly TRBD1 on 6 matching bases. CDR3 size: 15 residues. Germline V lookup: CDR1 SGDLS, CDR2 YYNGEE. Deletions cut 1 base from V and 5 bases from J, with 12 bases between. CDR3: CASSVRGHSTGELFF. CDR3 sequence (DNA): TGTGCCAGCAGCGTAAGGGGACATTCGACCGGGGAGCTGTTTTTT. Based on the CDR3 plus reference TRBV9 and TRBJ2-2, the full variable domain is DSGVTQTPKHLITATGQRVTLRCSPRSGDLSVYWYQQSLDQGLQFLIQYYNGEERAKGNILERFSAQQFPDLHSELNLSSLELGDSALYFCASSVRGHSTGELFFGEGSRLTVL.

The chain joins TRBV5-1 to TRBJ1-6, with a weak D call TRBD1 (6 bases). Looked up from germline, CDR1 is SGHRS and CDR2 is YFSETQ. V lost 4 bases, J lost 10 bases, and 30 bases lay in between. The CDR3 runs to 19 residues. The CDR3 spells CASSPGLSNREVLGSPLHF. DNA for the CDR3: TGCGCCAGCAGCCCGGGTCTTTCGAACAGGGAAGTTTTAGGCTCACCCCTCCACTTT.

This chain joins TRBV29-1 and TRBJ1-4; D remains unclear. Looked up from germline, CDR1 is SQVTM and CDR2 is ANQGSEA. Trimming cost V 4 bases and J 4 bases, with 10 bases left between them. CDR3 length: 13 amino acids. The CDR3 sequence is CSVVVARNEKLFF. The CDR3 DNA is TGCAGCGTTGTTGTGGCCCGTAATGAAAAACTGTTTTTT.

This clone has a handful of counts. The chain is built from TRBV5-4 and TRBJ2-2, with D possibly matching TRBD2 (7 bases). Germline V CDR1 and CDR2: SGHNT, YYREEE (reference sequence). V shed 4 bases and J shed 4 bases, with 17 bases lying between them. CDR3 length: 16 residues. CDR3 protein: CASSEPGGLSTGELFF. For the CDR3, the DNA is TGTGCCAGCAGCGAACCGGGGGGCCTCAGCACCGGGGAGCTGTTTTTT.

This clone showed up just a few times. Written as DNA, the CDR3 is TGCGCCAGCAGTGAGGGGGCCCGCTCCTACAATGAGCAGTTCTTC. Translating gives CASSEGARSYNEQFF. The genes are TRBV10-2 and TRBJ2-1; D might be TRBD1 (5 bases). Germline V gene data show CDR1 as WSHSY and CDR2 as SAAADI. V lost 2 bases and J lost 0, with 8 bases in between. The CDR3 loop spans 15 amino acids.

This clone was counted only a few times. V is TRBV11-2 and J is TRBJ2-5, with D perhaps TRBD1 (5 bases). The CDR3 contains 14 residues. Trimming pared 0 bases from V and 5 bases from J, leaving 10 bases between. CDR1 and CDR2 from the germline V gene are SGHAT and FQNNGV. The CDR3 loop is CASSLDPGQETQYF. As DNA, the CDR3 is TGTGCCAGCAGCTTAGATCCAGGGCAGGAGACCCAGTACTTC.

The chain couples TRBV9 to TRBJ2-2; 8 bases map to TRBD1. Per the germline V gene, CDR1 is SGDLS and CDR2 is YYNGEE. The CDR3 is 13 residues long. With V trimmed by 3 bases and J by 6 bases, 1 base remained unmatched. As DNA, the CDR3 is TGTGCCAGCAGCGCGACAGGGGCCGGGGAGCTGTTTTTT. Translation gives CASSATGAGELFF.

This CDR3 reads CAISVLAGGGNEQFF. In nucleotides, the CDR3 is TGTGCCATCAGTGTGTTAGCGGGGGGAGGCAATGAGCAGTTCTTC. The V and J genes are TRBV10-3 and TRBJ2-1, with 10 positions matching TRBD2. CDR3 length: 15 residues. V shed 4 bases and J 6 bases; nucleotides not matched to a gene: 6. CDR1 is ENHRY, CDR2 SYGVKD, per germline.

The chain joins TRBV15 to TRBJ2-5, with 7 bases matching TRBD1. This CDR3 has 14 residues. From germline, CDR1 is LNHNV and CDR2 YYDKDF (reference sequence). Trimming cost V 8 bases and J 2 bases; bases outside gene matches: 8. The CDR3 sequence is CATSLFRGQETQYF. CDR3 bases: TGTGCCACCTCTTTATTCAGGGGGCAAGAGACCCAGTACTTC.

CDR3 sequence reads: CAWSPDRGNQPQHF. The CDR3 nucleotides read TGTGCCTGGAGTCCGGACAGGGGGAATCAGCCCCAGCATTTT. This chain uses TRBV30 with TRBJ1-5, with 10 bases that match TRBD1. The CDR3 is made up of 14 amino acids. Trimming removed 2 bases from V and 4 bases from J; junction bases left unmatched: 2. Looked up from germline, CDR1 is GTSNPN and CDR2 is SVGIG (reference sequence). The full variable domain, rest sourced from reference TRBV30 and TRBJ1-5, is SQTIHQWPATLVQPVGSPLSLECTVEGTSNPNLYWYRQAAGRGLQLLFYSVGIGQISSEVPQNLSASRPQDRQFILSSKKLLLSDSGFYLCAWSPDRGNQPQHFGDGTRLSIL.

The rearrangement joins TRBV11-3 to TRBJ2-5; 8 bases fit TRBD2. Germline loops: CDR1 SGHNT, CDR2 YENEEA. Trimming took 5 bases from V and 6 from J; bases not matched to a gene: 11. This CDR3 has 15 amino acids. CDR3 region: CASSDPGLGTQTQYF. CDR3 in DNA: TGTGCCAGCAGCGACCCGGGACTAGGCACACAGACCCAGTACTTC.

A few counts support this clone. The chain uses TRBV5-6 and TRBJ2-1, with 11 positions matching TRBD2. Trimming took 2 bases from V and 7 from J; bases not matched to a gene: 5. The CDR3 runs to 15 residues. The germline V gene has CDR1 SGHDT and CDR2 YYEEEE. CDR3 amino acids: CASSFLASGGNEQFF. In DNA, the CDR3 is TGTGCCAGCAGCTTTCTGGCTAGCGGGGGGAATGAGCAGTTCTTC.

This clone was seen a handful of times. V usage is TRBV11-2 and J usage is TRBJ1-5; 8 positions match TRBD1. This CDR3 contains 15 residues. The germline V gene has CDR1 SGHAT and CDR2 FQNNGV. With 4 bases clipped from V and 7 bases from J, the junction kept 9 bases outside the gene matches. CDR3 in amino acids: CASSSGQGPLQPQHF. CDR3 nucleotides: TGTGCCAGCAGCTCCGGACAGGGCCCCTTGCAGCCCCAGCATTTT.

On this clone itself: The CDR3 carries no conserved terminal phenylalanine or tryptophan, so it likely arises from a read error. J is TRBJ1-2 and V is TRBV29-1; possible D gene TRBD1, 5 bases. There are 11 residues in the CDR3. Trimming shortened V by 3 bases and J by 4 bases, and 6 bases separated the two germline ends. From germline, CDR1 is SQVTM and CDR2 ANQGSEA. The CDR3 is CSVDRAYGYTL. DNA of the CDR3: TGCAGCGTTGACAGGGCCTATGGCTACACCCTC.

The V and J genes are TRBV19 and TRBJ2-6; D gene ambiguous. The V end lost 9 bases, the J end lost 0 bases, and 21 bases lay between the germline ends. Germline values: CDR1 LNHDA, CDR2 SQIVND (reference sequence). CDR3 length equals 18 residues. In DNA, the CDR3 is TGTGCCAGCACGACCTGGGCAGGTACCCTCTCTGGGGCCAACGTCCTGACTTTC. Its translation: CASTTWAGTLSGANVLTF.

This clone turned up a few times. The gene calls are TRBV19 and TRBJ2-3; 11 bases map to TRBD1. Germline CDR1 LNHDA, CDR2 SQIVND (reference sequence). The CDR3 length is 13 residues. J lost 7 bases, V lost 6 bases, and 3 bases had no gene match. DNA of the CDR3: TGTGCCAGTAGCGGACAGGGGGCGAATACGCAGTATTTT. Its protein is CASSGQGANTQYF.

The genes are TRBV4-3 and TRBJ2-5; D perhaps matches TRBD1 (5 bases). Looked up from germline, CDR1 is LGHNA and CDR2 is YSLEER. V was cut by 2 bases and J by 3 bases, with 10 bases left in between. This CDR3 region has 14 residues. The CDR3 loop reads CASSQNLGEETQYF. The CDR3 nucleotides are TGCGCCAGCAGCCAAAACCTAGGGGAAGAGACCCAGTACTTC.

The chain employs TRBV7-2 and TRBJ1-4, with 8 bases aligning to TRBD1. Per germline, CDR1 SGHTA and CDR2 FQGNSA. This CDR3 region has 16 residues. V dropped 3 bases and J dropped 1; count of bases not matched to a gene: 4. CDR3 nucleotides: TGTGCCAGCAGCTTGGACAGGGCGGTAACTAATGAAAAACTGTTTTTT. Protein sequence: CASSLDRAVTNEKLFF.